These T cell receptor beta chains were read from a single sample in a study of blood T cell repertoires in COVID-19. Here immunoSEQ multiplex PCR was the method, and the copy in TCRdb shows in-frame clones only, minus some. The table has more than 250,000 clones, 88% seen once. The sample consisted of peripheral blood. The origin of the receptors is a human donor in a cohort sampled during active COVID-19. The CDR3 runs from the conserved cysteine through the conserved F or W. The order of the fields is clone size, J gene, V gene, D gene, CDR3 length, CDR3 DNA, CDR3 protein. The D gene is left open where the match is weak. Size is stated for part of the rows, as once, few or many counts, or as a class when the clone is expanded.

>.|TRBJ1-1|TRBV5-4|.|17
TGTGCCAGCAGCTTGTCACGTGGGGGGGCCTGGGGCACTGAAGCTTTCTTT
CASSLSRGGAWGTEAFF
>few|TRBJ1-2|TRBV5-6|.|16
TGTGCCAGCAGCCAGCCTGGGACATCTTGGAGCTATGGCTACACCTTC
CASSQPGTSWSYGYTF
>.|TRBJ2-3|TRBV11-2|TRBD2|17
TGTGCCAGCAGCTTGGCTAGCGGGGGGTCTAGCACAGATACGCAGTATTTT
CASSLASGGSSTDTQYF
>.|TRBJ2-7|TRBV19|.|14
TGTGCCAGTAGTCGCCGGGACATAGTCCACGAGCAGTACTTC
CASSRRDIVHEQYF
>.|TRBJ2-7|TRBV7-2|TRBD2|15
TGTGCCAGCAGCGCCGGCGGGACTAGGTCGTCCGAGCAGTACTTC
CASSAGGTRSSEQYF
>.|TRBJ1-2|TRBV9|.|14
TGTGCCAGCAGCGTGAGGGCTGGGCCTGATGGCTACACCTTC
CASSVRAGPDGYTF
>.|TRBJ1-3|TRBV5-6|.|15
TGTGCCAGCAGCTTGATCCAGGAACTTGAAAACACCATATATTTT
CASSLIQELENTIYF
>.|TRBJ2-5|TRBV5-1|.|17
TGCGCCAGCAAAAGCCTGGGGCTGGCGATCTCCCAAGAGACCCAGTACTTC
CASKSLGLAISQETQYF
>.|TRBJ1-2|TRBV7-2|.|16
TGTGCCAGCAGCATAGGGCGGACTCAGCTCGTCTATGGCTACACCTTC
CASSIGRTQLVYGYTF
>.|TRBJ2-1|TRBV5-6|.|16
TGTGCCAGCAGCTTGGGACTACTTATTTCCTACAATGAGCAGTTCTTC
CASSLGLLISYNEQFF
>.|TRBJ2-6|TRBV11-3|TRBD1|15
TGTGCCAGCAGCTACCAGGGGGCAGGGGCCAACGTCCTGACTTTC
CASSYQGAGANVLTF
>.|TRBJ2-3|TRBV28|TRBD2|14
TGTGCCAGCTATAGCGGGGGGAGCACAGATACGCAGTATTTT
CASYSGGSTDTQYF
>.|TRBJ2-7|TRBV30|.|14
TGTGCCTGGAGTAGGGCCCCGGGGGTCTACGAGCAGTACTTC
CAWSRAPGVYEQYF
>.|TRBJ2-1|TRBV19|TRBD2|17
TGTGCCAGTAGTATGACCCTCCTAGCGGGAGGCTACAATGAGCAGTTCTTC
CASSMTLLAGGYNEQFF
>.|TRBJ2-7|TRBV9|TRBD1|16
TGTGCCAGCAGCGCGACAGAACAGGGGGCCGGCTACGAGCAGTACTTC
CASSATEQGAGYEQYF
>.|TRBJ2-7|TRBV28|.|11
TGTGCCAGCAGTTTGCTTAGCGAGCAGTACTTC
CASSLLSEQYF
>.|TRBJ1-6|TRBV5-6|.|14
TGTGCCAGCAGCCGAGGACAGCGGAATTCACCCCTCCACTTT
CASSRGQRNSPLHF
>.|TRBJ2-7|TRBV28|TRBD1|14
TGTGCCAGCCCAGGGACAGGCCTCTCCTACGAGCAGTACTTC
CASPGTGLSYEQYF
>.|TRBJ1-5|TRBV27|TRBD1|17
TGTGCCAGCAGTATGATAGGACAGGGCTCGTATGATCAGCCCCAGCATTTT
CASSMIGQGSYDQPQHF
>.|TRBJ2-7|TRBV9|.|16
TGTGCCAGCAGCGTAGTACCAGACACGGCGACCTACGAGCAGTACTTC
CASSVVPDTATYEQYF
>.|TRBJ2-7|TRBV3-1/TRBV3-2|TRBD1|15
TGTGCCAGCAGCCCCGGGACAGGGGGGACCTACGAGCAGTACTTC
CASSPGTGGTYEQYF
>.|TRBJ2-7|TRBV19|TRBD1|14
TGTGCCAGCGGACCGGGACAGGGTATGTACGAGCAGTACTTC
CASGPGQGMYEQYF
>.|TRBJ1-2|TRBV18|TRBD1|18
TGTGCCAGCTCACCGACCGGGACAGGGGACACCGCTAACTATGGCTACACCTTC
CASSPTGTGDTANYGYTF
>.|TRBJ2-1|TRBV19|.|13
TGTGCCAGCGGGGGGCCTGCCTACAATGAGCAGTTCTTC
CASGGPAYNEQFF
>.|TRBJ2-5|TRBV12-3/TRBV12-4|TRBD1|13
TGTGCCAGCAGTCCATACAGGGGAGAGACCCAGTACTTC
CASSPYRGETQYF
>.|TRBJ2-7|TRBV27|TRBD1|13
TGTGCCAGCTTCGACAGGGACTCCTACGAGCAGTACTTC
CASFDRDSYEQYF
>.|TRBJ2-6|TRBV10-2|TRBD1|19
TGCGCCAGCAGGCCTGGACAGGGGATAGGCCTCTCTGGGGCCAACGTCCTGACTTTC
CASRPGQGIGLSGANVLTF
>.|TRBJ1-3|TRBV12-5|TRBD1|20
TGTGCTAGTGGTTTGATTCTGGACAGGGGCCTTCACTACTCTGGAAACACCATATATTTT
CASGLILDRGLHYSGNTIYF
>.|TRBJ2-7|TRBV14|TRBD1|16
TGTGCCAGCAGCCAACCACCGGGACAGGGGCCCTACGAGCAGTACTTC
CASSQPPGQGPYEQYF
>.|TRBJ2-1|TRBV11-2|.|14
TGTGCCAGCAGCCCTCAGACTATCGACAATGAGCAGTTCTTC
CASSPQTIDNEQFF
>.|TRBJ2-6|TRBV5-6|.|15
TGTGCCAGCAGCTTGACGGGCTCTGGGGCCAACGTCCTGACTTTC
CASSLTGSGANVLTF
>.|TRBJ2-7|TRBV7-8|TRBD1|15
TGTGCCAGCAGCCCCCGGACAGGGGCGACCTACGAGCAGTACTTC
CASSPRTGATYEQYF
>.|TRBJ1-2|TRBV30|TRBD1|13
TGTGCCTGGGTAGGGGGCGCTAACTATGGCTACACCTTC
CAWVGGANYGYTF
>.|TRBJ1-1|TRBV19|.|14
TGTGCCAGTAGTATTCTCAGGGTTGGCACTGAAGCTTTCTTT
CASSILRVGTEAFF
>.|TRBJ2-7|TRBV6-2/TRBV6-3|.|13
TGTGCCAGCAGTTACTCGGCGGTCTACGAGCAGTACTTC
CASSYSAVYEQYF
>.|TRBJ2-7|TRBV4-3|TRBD1|14
TGCGCCAGCAGCTATTGGACAGGGGTGGACGAGCAGTACTTC
CASSYWTGVDEQYF
>.|TRBJ2-1|TRBV5-1|.|16
TGCGCCAGCAGCTTGGAATTGGGCAGGGGTTACAATGAGCAGTTCTTC
CASSLELGRGYNEQFF
>.|TRBJ2-7|TRBV4-1|TRBD2|14
TGCGCCAGCAGCCCGGGACTAGGACGATACGAGCAGTACTTC
CASSPGLGRYEQYF
>.|TRBJ1-2|TRBV7-9|.|15
TGTGCCAGCAGCTTAGATGGCAGGGCGAACTATGGCTACACCTTC
CASSLDGRANYGYTF
>.|TRBJ1-2|TRBV6-5|.|14
TGTGCCAGCAGTTACTCTGGCAGGGTAGAAGGCTACACCTTC
CASSYSGRVEGYTF
>few|TRBJ2-5|TRBV5-3|.|15
TGTGCCAGAAGCTCAAAGGGCGGGATCCAAGAGACCCAGTACTTC
CARSSKGGIQETQYF
>.|TRBJ2-7|TRBV9|.|14
TGTGCCAGCAGCGTAGGTATAGGGGGATACGAGCAGTACTTC
CASSVGIGGYEQYF
>.|TRBJ2-7|TRBV30|TRBD1|13
TGTGCCGGACGTGACAGGGGGGCCTACGAGCAGTACTTC
CAGRDRGAYEQYF
>.|TRBJ2-7|TRBV7-9|.|15
TGTGCCAGCATTTCCCCTGGGGCGGCTAACTACGAGCAGTACTTC
CASISPGAANYEQYF
>.|TRBJ1-1|TRBV3-1/TRBV3-2|.|14
TGTGCCAGCAGCCCCGCCAGGGTTCGGACTGAAGCTTTCTTT
CASSPARVRTEAFF
>once|TRBJ1-2|TRBV13|.|15
TGTGCCAGCAGCCGGGACAAAAGGGAGGGCTATGGCTACACCTTC
CASSRDKREGYGYTF
>.|TRBJ2-1|TRBV18|TRBD2|19
TGTGCCAGCTCACCACGAATACTCGGGGGACTAGCCAACTACAATGAGCAGTTCTTC
CASSPRILGGLANYNEQFF
>.|TRBJ1-3|TRBV30|.|14
TGTGCCTGGAGAGGCAGGGTATATGGAAACACCATATATTTT
CAWRGRVYGNTIYF